The rows below give T cell receptor beta chains drawn from one sample of a study of blood T cells in healthy people across ages. TCRdb re-called the 5' RACE reads with MiXCR, one entry per CDR3 protein. The data contain around 1,000,000 distinct CDR3 sequences, 20% to 25% of them seen just once; the ten biggest clones take up about 0.72%. This sample was shared with a second study, whose subject was T cells of mothers and their children.

The sequencing input was blood. The receptors originated from a girl aged 2-10 years in good health. The CDR3 runs from the conserved cysteine through the conserved F or W. D genes are given only for firm matches. The size of a clone is reported for some rows only, either as once, few or many, or as a class for expanded clones.

>TRBD2|TRBV20-1|TRBJ2-3|few
TGCAGTGCTAGAGATCCCCGACTAGCGGGGGTTTATGGGGATACGCAGTATTTT
CSARDPRLAGVYGDTQYF
>.|TRBV20-1|TRBJ1-5|few
TGCAGTGCTAGGAGGACCGCTGATCAGCCCCAGCATTTT
CSARRTADQPQHF
>.|TRBV24-1|TRBJ1-1|few
TGTGCCACCAAGTTGGGGGATGAAGCTTTCTTT
CATKLGDEAFF
>.|TRBV21-1|TRBJ2-1|many
TGTGCCAGCAGCACTCACTTGGACAATGAGCAGTTCTTC
CASSTHLDNEQFF
>.|TRBV11-2|TRBJ2-7|few
TGTGCCAGCAGCCCCAACCAGGCGGAACAGTACTTC
CASSPNQAEQYF
>.|TRBV29-1|TRBJ1-2|.
TGCAGCGTTGTTGAGGCCCAAAACTATGGCTACACCTTC
CSVVEAQNYGYTF
>TRBD1|TRBV7-2|TRBJ2-7|few
TGTGCCAGCAGCTTAGTGGGACAGGGATACTACGAGCAGTACTTC
CASSLVGQGYYEQYF
>.|TRBV20-1|TRBJ2-4|few
TGCAGTGCTAGTAACCCCGGGGACATTCAGTACTTC
CSASNPGDIQYF
>.|TRBV7-9|TRBJ2-7|many
TGTGCCAGCAGCTTAGTGGGCGGGTACGAGCAGTACTTC
CASSLVGGYEQYF
>.|TRBV28|TRBJ2-3|few
TGTGCCAGCACCTTAGGGGGGTTCCTCGGAGATACGCAGTATTTT
CASTLGGFLGDTQYF
>.|TRBV29-1|TRBJ2-7|few
TGCAGCGTTGAAGATTTGGGCAGGAGCTCCTACGAGCAGTACTTC
CSVEDLGRSSYEQYF
>.|TRBV12-3/TRBV12-4|TRBJ1-2|.
TGTGCCAGCAGTTTAGCGGGAGGGGGTTCCCCGGGCTACACCTTC
CASSLAGGGSPGYTF
>.|TRBV6-5|TRBJ1-5|.
TGTGCCAGCAGTTACTCGTTGGAGGGGCAATGGTATCAGCCCCAGCATTTT
CASSYSLEGQWYQPQHF
>.|TRBV29-1|TRBJ2-7|.
TGCAGCGTTACAGCCCTCTACGAGCAGTACTTC
CSVTALYEQYF
>.|TRBV6-4|TRBJ2-2|.
TGTGCCAGCAGAGAGAGGAACACCGGGGAGCTGTTTTTT
CASRERNTGELFF
>TRBD1|TRBV5-1|TRBJ2-5|.
TGCGCCAGCAGCTTGACGCCAGGGGGTCCGGAGACCCAGTACTTC
CASSLTPGGPETQYF
>.|TRBV11-2|TRBJ2-1|few
TGTGCCAGCAGCCCACAGGGCGGTATACGTCGCAATGAGCAGTTCTTC
CASSPQGGIRRNEQFF
>.|TRBV2|TRBJ2-1|.
TGTGCCAGCAGTGAAGTGGGGGCAGAATACAATGAGCAGTTCTTC
CASSEVGAEYNEQFF